This passage covers 8 T cell receptor beta chains from one sample sequenced in a study of neurological immune-mediated disorders. In TCRdb, the 5' RACE reads were re-called with MiXCR into one record per CDR3 protein. Of approximately 60,000 distinct CDR3 sequences listed, approximately 4.2% are singletons. The sequenced material came from PBMCs. The receptors stem from a man aged 50-59 years with multiple sclerosis.

There are many counts of this clonotype. The chain carries TRBV7-2 and TRBJ1-1; TRBD1 is a possible D gene (5 bases). Trimming pared 1 base from V and 10 bases from J, leaving 16 bases between. The CDR3 has 14 residues. Germline assignment: CDR1 SGHTA and CDR2 FQGNSA. The CDR3 here is CASSLGRGRVGAFF. The CDR3 bases are TGTGCCAGCAGCTTAGGGCGGGGGAGGGTTGGAGCTTTCTTT.

This clonotype has ten or more counts. Here the CDR3 reads CASSGRGGETQYF. The CDR3 coding sequence is TGTGCCAGCAGTGGCCGGGGTGGGGAGACCCAGTACTTC. V gene TRBV6-1 combines with J gene TRBJ2-5, with D perhaps matching TRBD2 (5 bases). Trimming cost V 4 bases and J 5 bases, with 11 bases left between them. This CDR3 spans 13 amino acids. The V gene's germline CDR1 is MNHNS and CDR2 SASEGT.

Ten or more counts support this clonotype. The genes are TRBV5-6 and TRBJ2-5; D is perhaps TRBD2 (7 bases). There are 16 residues in the CDR3. Germline V lookup: CDR1 SGHDT, CDR2 YYEEEE. Deletions cut 2 bases from V and 2 bases from J, with 16 bases between. The CDR3 coding sequence is TGTGCCAGCAGCTTCCCCTGGGGGGGCCAGCAAGAGACCCAGTACTTC. This encodes CASSFPWGGQQETQYF.

This clonotype has a handful of counts. This chain links TRBV5-1 with TRBJ2-7, with a tentative D call TRBD1 (5 bases). Between the trimmed V and J ends, which lost 6 bases and 5 bases, there was a span of 15 bases. This CDR3 is built from 13 residues. Germline lookup yields CDR1 SGHRS and CDR2 YFSETQ. The CDR3 region has the DNA TGCGCCAGCACCCTTGACAGTTCCCACGAGCAGTACTTC. It translates to CASTLDSSHEQYF.

This clonotype was found many times. The chain is built from TRBV4-1 and TRBJ2-4; the match to TRBD1 covers 9 bases. The V gene end was trimmed by 0 bases and the J gene end by 8 bases; junction bases not matched to a gene: 8. Germline V CDR1 and CDR2: MGHRA, YSYEKL. CDR3 length: 16 amino acids. This CDR3 is CASSQDAGTGRDIQYF. The CDR3, as DNA: TGCGCCAGCAGCCAAGATGCGGGGACAGGGAGGGACATTCAGTACTTC.

The genes are TRBV3-1 and TRBJ2-5, with TRBD1 as a possible D gene (6 bases). The V and J ends lost 6 bases and 5 bases respectively, with 16 bases between them. The CDR3 runs 14 residues. Per the germline V gene, CDR1 is LGHDT and CDR2 is YNNKEL (reference sequence). The CDR3 is CASRLLQGTETQYF. The CDR3 coding sequence is TGTGCCAGCAGGCTCTTACAGGGAACGGAGACCCAGTACTTC.

In its sample, this clonotype was seen a few times. The gene calls are TRBV3-1 and TRBJ1-5; maybe TRBD1 (5 bases). The CDR3 extends over 12 amino acids. Germline V gene sequence: CDR1 LGHDT, CDR2 YNNKEL (reference sequence). Deletions cut 5 bases from V and 8 bases from J, with 10 bases between. CDR3 amino acids: CASSNGGEPQHF. CDR3 nucleotides: TGTGCCAGCAGCAACGGAGGGGAGCCCCAGCATTTT.

This clonotype was counted at least ten times. V is TRBV5-6 and J is TRBJ2-1; 12 bases agree with TRBD2. Trimming cost V 4 bases and J 10 bases; bases outside gene matches: 9. CDR3 length: 15 amino acids. Germline V gene data show CDR1 as SGHDT and CDR2 as YYEEEE. The CDR3 is CASSPQLAGGEEQFF. CDR3 in DNA: TGTGCCAGCAGCCCCCAACTAGCGGGGGGTGAGGAGCAGTTCTTC.